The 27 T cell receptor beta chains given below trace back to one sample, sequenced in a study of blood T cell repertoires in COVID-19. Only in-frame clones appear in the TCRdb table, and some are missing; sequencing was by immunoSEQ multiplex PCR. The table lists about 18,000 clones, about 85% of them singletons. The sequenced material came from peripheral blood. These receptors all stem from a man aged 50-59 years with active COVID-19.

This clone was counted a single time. The CDR3 sequence: CASSLGGRGGGYTF. DNA for the CDR3: TGTGCCAGCAGCTTAGGGGGCAGGGGCGGTGGCTACACCTTC. V and J are TRBV7-2 and TRBJ1-2, with D possibly TRBD1 on 6 matching bases. The V gene's germline CDR1 is SGHTA and CDR2 FQGNSA. V was pared by 1 base and J by 7 bases, with 13 bases between. This CDR3 spans 14 amino acids.

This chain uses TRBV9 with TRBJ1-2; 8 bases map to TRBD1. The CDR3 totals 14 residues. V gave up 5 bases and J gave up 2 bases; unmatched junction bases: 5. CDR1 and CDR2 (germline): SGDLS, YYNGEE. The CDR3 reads CASSGQGRNYGYTF. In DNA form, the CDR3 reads TGTGCCAGCAGTGGACAGGGCCGCAACTATGGCTACACCTTC.

The CDR3 region is CATSREGTGSKNIQYF. The CDR3 bases are TGTGCCACCAGCAGGGAAGGAACAGGGTCCAAAAACATTCAGTACTTC. V is TRBV15 and J is TRBJ2-4; TRBD1 might be the D (6 bases). From germline, CDR1 is LNHNV and CDR2 YYDKDF (reference sequence). The CDR3 is 16 amino acids. Trimming left V 3 bases short and J 2 bases short, with 14 bases between.

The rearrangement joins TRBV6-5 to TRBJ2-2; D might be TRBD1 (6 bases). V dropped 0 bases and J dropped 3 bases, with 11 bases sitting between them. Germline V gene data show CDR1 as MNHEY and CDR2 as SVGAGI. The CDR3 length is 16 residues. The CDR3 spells CASSYSRDTHTGELFF. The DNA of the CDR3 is TGTGCCAGCAGTTACTCAAGGGACACCCACACCGGGGAGCTGTTTTTT.

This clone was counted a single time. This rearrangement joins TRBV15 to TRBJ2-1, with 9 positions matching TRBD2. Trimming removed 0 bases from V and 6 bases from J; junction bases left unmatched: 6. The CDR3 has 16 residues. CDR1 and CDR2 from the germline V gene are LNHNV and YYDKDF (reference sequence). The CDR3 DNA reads TGTGCCACCAGCAGAGAGGTGGGCGGGGGGGGCAATGAGCAGTTCTTC. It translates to CATSREVGGGGNEQFF.

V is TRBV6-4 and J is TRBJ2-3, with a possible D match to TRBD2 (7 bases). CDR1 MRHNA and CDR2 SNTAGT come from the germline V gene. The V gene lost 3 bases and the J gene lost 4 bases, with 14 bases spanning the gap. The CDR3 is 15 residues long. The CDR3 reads CASSEGGGGSDTQYF. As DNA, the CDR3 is TGTGCCAGCAGTGAAGGCGGCGGGGGCTCAGATACGCAGTATTTT.

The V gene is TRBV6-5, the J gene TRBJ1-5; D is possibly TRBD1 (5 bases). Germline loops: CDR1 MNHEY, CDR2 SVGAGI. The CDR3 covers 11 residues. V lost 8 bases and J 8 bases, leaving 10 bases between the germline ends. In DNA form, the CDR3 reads TGTGCCAGCGGGGGGAGGGAGCCCCAGCATTTT. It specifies CASGGREPQHF.

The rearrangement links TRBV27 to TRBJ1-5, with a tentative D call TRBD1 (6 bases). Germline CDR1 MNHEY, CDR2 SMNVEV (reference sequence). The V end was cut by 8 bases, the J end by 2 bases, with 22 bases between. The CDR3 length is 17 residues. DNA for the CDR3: TGTGCCAGCGCCCAGGGGAGGGGAGGAGGGGGCAATCAGCCCCAGCATTTT. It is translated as CASAQGRGGGGNQPQHF.

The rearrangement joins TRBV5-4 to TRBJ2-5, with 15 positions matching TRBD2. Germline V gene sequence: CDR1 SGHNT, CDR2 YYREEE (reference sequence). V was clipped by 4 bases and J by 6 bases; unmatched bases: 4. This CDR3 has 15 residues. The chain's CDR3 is CASSDGTSGRQTQYF. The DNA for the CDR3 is TGTGCCAGCAGCGATGGGACTAGCGGGAGGCAGACCCAGTACTTC.

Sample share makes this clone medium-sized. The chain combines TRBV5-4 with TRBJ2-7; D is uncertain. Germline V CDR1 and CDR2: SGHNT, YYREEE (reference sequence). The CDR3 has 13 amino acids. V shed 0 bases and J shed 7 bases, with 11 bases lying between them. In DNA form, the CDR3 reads TGTGCCAGCAGCTTGGACTACATGAAGGAGCAGTACTTC. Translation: CASSLDYMKEQYF.

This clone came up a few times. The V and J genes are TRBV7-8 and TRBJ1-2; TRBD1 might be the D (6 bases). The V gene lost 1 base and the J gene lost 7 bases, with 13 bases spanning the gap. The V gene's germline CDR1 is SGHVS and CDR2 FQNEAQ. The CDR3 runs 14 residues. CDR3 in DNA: TGTGCCAGCAGCTTAGAAGGGGGAAATTTTGGCTACACCTTC. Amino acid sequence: CASSLEGGNFGYTF. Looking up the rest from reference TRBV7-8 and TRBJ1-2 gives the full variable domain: GAGVSQSPRYKVAKRGQDVALRCDPISGHVSLFWYQQALGQGPEFLTYFQNEAQLDKSGLPSDRFFAERPEGSVSTLKIQRTQQEDSAVYLCASSLEGGNFGYTFGSGTRLTVV.

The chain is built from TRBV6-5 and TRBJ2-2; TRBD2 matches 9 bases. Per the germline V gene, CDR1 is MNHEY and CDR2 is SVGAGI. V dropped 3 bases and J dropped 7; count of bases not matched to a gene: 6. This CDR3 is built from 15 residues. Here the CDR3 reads CASSYSGGGGGELFF. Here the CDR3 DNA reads TGTGCCAGCAGTTATAGCGGGGGAGGGGGCGGGGAGCTGTTTTTT.

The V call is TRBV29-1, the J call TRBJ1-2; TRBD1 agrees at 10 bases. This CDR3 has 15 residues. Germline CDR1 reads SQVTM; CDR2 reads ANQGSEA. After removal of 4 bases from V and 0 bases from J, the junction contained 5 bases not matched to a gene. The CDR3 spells CSVAVDRGANYGYTF. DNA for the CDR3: TGCAGCGTTGCCGTGGACAGGGGGGCTAACTATGGCTACACCTTC.

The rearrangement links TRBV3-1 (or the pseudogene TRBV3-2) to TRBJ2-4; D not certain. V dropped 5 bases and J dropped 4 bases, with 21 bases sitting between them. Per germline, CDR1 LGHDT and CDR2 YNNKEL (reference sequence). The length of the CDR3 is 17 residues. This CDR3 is CASSWHIPIQRKNIQYF. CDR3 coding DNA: TGTGCCAGCAGCTGGCACATTCCCATTCAAAGAAAAAACATTCAGTACTTC.

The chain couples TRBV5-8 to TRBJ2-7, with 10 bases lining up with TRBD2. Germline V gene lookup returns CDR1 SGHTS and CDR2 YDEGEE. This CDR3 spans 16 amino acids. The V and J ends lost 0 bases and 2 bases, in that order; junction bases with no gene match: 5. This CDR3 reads CASSLGWTSGPYEQYF. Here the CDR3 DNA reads TGTGCCAGCAGCTTGGGATGGACTAGCGGACCCTACGAGCAGTACTTC.

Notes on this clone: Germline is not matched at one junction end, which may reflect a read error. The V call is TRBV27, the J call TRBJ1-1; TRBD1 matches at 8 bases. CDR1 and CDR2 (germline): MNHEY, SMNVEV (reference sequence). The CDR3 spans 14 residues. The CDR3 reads CASSLQGVKTEAFF. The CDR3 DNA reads TGTGCCAGCAGCTTACAGGGGGTGAAGACTGAAGCTTTCTTT.

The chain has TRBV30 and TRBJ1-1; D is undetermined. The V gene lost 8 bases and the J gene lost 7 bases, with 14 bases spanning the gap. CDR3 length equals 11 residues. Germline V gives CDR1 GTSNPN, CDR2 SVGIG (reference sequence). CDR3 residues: CAPLPGLEAFF. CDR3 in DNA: TGTGCCCCCTTACCCGGACTTGAAGCTTTCTTT.

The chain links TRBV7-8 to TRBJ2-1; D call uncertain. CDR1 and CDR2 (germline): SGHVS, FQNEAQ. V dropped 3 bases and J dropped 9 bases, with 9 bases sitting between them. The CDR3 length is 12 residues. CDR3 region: CASSLVLSEQFF. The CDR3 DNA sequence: TGTGCCAGCAGCTTGGTCCTTAGTGAGCAGTTCTTC.

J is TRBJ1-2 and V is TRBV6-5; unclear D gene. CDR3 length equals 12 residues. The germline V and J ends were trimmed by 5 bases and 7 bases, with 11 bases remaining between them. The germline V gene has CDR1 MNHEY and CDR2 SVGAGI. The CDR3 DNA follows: TGTGCCAGCAGTACCGGCGGCACTGGCTACACCTTC. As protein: CASSTGGTGYTF.

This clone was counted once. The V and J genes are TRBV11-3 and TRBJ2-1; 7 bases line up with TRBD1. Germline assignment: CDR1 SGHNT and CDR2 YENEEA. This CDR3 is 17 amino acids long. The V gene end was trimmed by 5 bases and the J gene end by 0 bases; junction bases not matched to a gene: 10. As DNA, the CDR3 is TGTGCCAGCAGCGTTGCCGGGACAGTAAGCTCCTACAATGAGCAGTTCTTC. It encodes CASSVAGTVSSYNEQFF.

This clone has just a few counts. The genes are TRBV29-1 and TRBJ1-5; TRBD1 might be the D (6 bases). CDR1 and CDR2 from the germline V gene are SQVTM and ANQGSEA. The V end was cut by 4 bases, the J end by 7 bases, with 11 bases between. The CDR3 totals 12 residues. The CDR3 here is CSVAGANQPQHF. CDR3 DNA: TGCAGCGTTGCAGGGGCCAACCAGCCCCAGCATTTT.

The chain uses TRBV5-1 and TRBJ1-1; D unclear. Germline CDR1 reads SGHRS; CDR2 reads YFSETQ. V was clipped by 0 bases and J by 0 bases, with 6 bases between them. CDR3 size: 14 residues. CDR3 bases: TGCGCCAGCAGCTTGGCACAGATGAACACTGAAGCTTTCTTT. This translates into CASSLAQMNTEAFF. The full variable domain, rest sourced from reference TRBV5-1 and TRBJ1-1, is KAGVTQTPRYLIKTRGQQVTLSCSPISGHRSVSWYQQTPGQGLQFLFEYFSETQRNKGNFPGRFSGRQFSNSRSEMNVSTLELGDSALYLCASSLAQMNTEAFFGQGTRLTVV.

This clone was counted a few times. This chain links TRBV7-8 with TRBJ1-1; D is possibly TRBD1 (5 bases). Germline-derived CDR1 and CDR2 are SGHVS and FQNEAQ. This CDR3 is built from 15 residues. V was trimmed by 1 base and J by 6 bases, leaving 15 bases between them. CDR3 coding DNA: TGTGCCAGCAGCTTAGATCCGGGGGGTTGGGCTGAAGCTTTCTTT. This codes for CASSLDPGGWAEAFF.

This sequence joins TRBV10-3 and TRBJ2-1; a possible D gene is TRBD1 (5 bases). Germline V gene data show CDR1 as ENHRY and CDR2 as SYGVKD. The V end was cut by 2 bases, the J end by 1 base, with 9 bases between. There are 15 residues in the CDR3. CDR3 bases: TGTGCCATCAGTGAGGGTCAGGGATCCTACAATGAGCAGTTCTTC. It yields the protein CAISEGQGSYNEQFF.

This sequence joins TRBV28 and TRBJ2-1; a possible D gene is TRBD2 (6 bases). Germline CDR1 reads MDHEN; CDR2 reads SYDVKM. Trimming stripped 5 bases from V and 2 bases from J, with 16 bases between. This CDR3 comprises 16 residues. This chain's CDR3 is CASSPAPGRTYNEQFF. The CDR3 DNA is TGTGCCAGCAGTCCCGCCCCCGGGAGAACCTACAATGAGCAGTTCTTC.

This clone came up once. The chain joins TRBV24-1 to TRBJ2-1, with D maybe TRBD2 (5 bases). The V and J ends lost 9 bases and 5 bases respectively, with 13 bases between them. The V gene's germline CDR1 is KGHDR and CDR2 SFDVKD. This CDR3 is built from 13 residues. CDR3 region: CATRSGLHNEQFF. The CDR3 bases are TGTGCCACCCGCTCCGGACTCCACAATGAGCAGTTCTTC.

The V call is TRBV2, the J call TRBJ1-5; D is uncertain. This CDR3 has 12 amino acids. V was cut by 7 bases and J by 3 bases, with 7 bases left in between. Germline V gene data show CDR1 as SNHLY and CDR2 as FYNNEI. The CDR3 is CASTGFNQPQHF. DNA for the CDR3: TGTGCCAGCACGGGTTTCAATCAGCCCCAGCATTTT. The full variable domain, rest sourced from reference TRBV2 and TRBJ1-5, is EPEVTQTPSHQVTQMGQEVILRCVPISNHLYFYWYRQILGQKVEFLVSFYNNEISEKSEIFDDQFSVERPDGSNFTLKIRSTKLEDSAMYFCASTGFNQPQHFGDGTRLSIL.